This is a list of T cell receptor beta chains from one sample in a study of metastatic and nonmetastatic thyroid tumors. MiXCR reprocessed the PCR reads for TCRdb. The table shows 25,000 to 30,000 clones, with roughly 3.7% occurring only once. Specimen: blood. The receptors were gathered from a male donor with papillary thyroid cancer or a benign thyroid nodule (not recorded which). Some clones in this sample may be carry-over from other donors' samples. Each CDR3 is given with its conserved first and last residue. The D gene is left open where the match is weak. Clone size is given for some rows only: seen once, a few or many times, or a class if the clone is expanded.

d_call: .
v_call: TRBV4-2
clone_size: few
j_call: TRBJ1-6
cdr3_aa: CASSGYRDSPLHF
cdr3_nt: TGTGCCAGCAGCGGATACAGGGATTCACCCCTCCACTTT

d_call: TRBD2
v_call: TRBV18
clone_size: many
j_call: TRBJ2-7
cdr3_aa: CASSPEASGFYEQYF
cdr3_nt: TGTGCCAGCTCACCCGAGGCTAGCGGATTCTACGAGCAGTACTTC

d_call: .
v_call: TRBV15
clone_size: few
j_call: TRBJ2-1
cdr3_aa: CATSRSSGPDQQFF
cdr3_nt: TGTGCCACCAGCAGATCCTCTGGGCCCGATCAGCAGTTCTTC

d_call: .
v_call: TRBV6-1
clone_size: few
j_call: TRBJ2-7
cdr3_aa: CASQTDVPSYEQYF
cdr3_nt: TGTGCCAGCCAGACGGACGTGCCGAGCTACGAGCAGTACTTC

d_call: .
v_call: TRBV20-1
clone_size: many
j_call: TRBJ1-1
cdr3_aa: CSARIGSLNTEAFF
cdr3_nt: TGCAGTGCTAGAATAGGCAGCCTGAACACTGAAGCTTTCTTT

d_call: .
v_call: TRBV7-9
clone_size: many
j_call: TRBJ1-4
cdr3_aa: CASSPDATNEKLFF
cdr3_nt: TGTGCCAGCAGCCCGGACGCAACTAATGAAAAACTGTTTTTT

d_call: .
v_call: TRBV6-5
clone_size: few
j_call: TRBJ2-7
cdr3_aa: CASSLQGRTAYEQYF
cdr3_nt: TGTGCCAGCAGTTTACAGGGCAGGACTGCCTACGAGCAGTACTTC

d_call: TRBD1
v_call: TRBV6-1
clone_size: .
j_call: TRBJ1-2
cdr3_aa: CASSPRQGGNYGYTF
cdr3_nt: TGTGCCAGCAGTCCCCGACAGGGGGGTAACTATGGCTACACCTTC

d_call: .
v_call: TRBV2
clone_size: many
j_call: TRBJ2-3
cdr3_aa: CASSKDSDTQYF
cdr3_nt: TGTGCCAGCAGTAAGGACTCAGATACGCAGTATTTT

d_call: TRBD2
v_call: TRBV30
clone_size: .
j_call: TRBJ2-1
cdr3_aa: CACSSSLAGNNEQFF
cdr3_nt: TGTGCCTGCTCCAGTTCTCTAGCGGGGAACAATGAGCAGTTCTTC

d_call: .
v_call: TRBV28
clone_size: many
j_call: TRBJ1-1
cdr3_aa: CASSFPRGEAFF
cdr3_nt: TGTGCCAGCAGTTTTCCCCGCGGTGAAGCTTTCTTT

d_call: TRBD1
v_call: TRBV20-1
clone_size: many
j_call: TRBJ1-2
cdr3_aa: CSATNNLRKTGGANGYTF
cdr3_nt: TGCAGTGCTACCAATAACCTCCGAAAGACAGGGGGCGCAAATGGCTACACCTTC

d_call: .
v_call: TRBV6-2/TRBV6-3
clone_size: .
j_call: TRBJ1-4
cdr3_aa: CASMRGQGGFEKLFF
cdr3_nt: TGTGCCAGCATGAGGGGACAAGGGGGATTTGAAAAACTGTTTTTT

d_call: TRBD1
v_call: TRBV5-6
clone_size: many
j_call: TRBJ2-1
cdr3_aa: CASSFRTGYYNEQFF
cdr3_nt: TGTGCCAGCAGCTTCCGGACAGGGTACTACAATGAGCAGTTCTTC

d_call: TRBD1
v_call: TRBV6-1
clone_size: .
j_call: TRBJ2-1
cdr3_aa: CASSKPGTAYNEQFF
cdr3_nt: TGTGCCAGCAGTAAACCCGGGACAGCCTACAATGAGCAGTTCTTC

d_call: .
v_call: TRBV7-6
clone_size: many
j_call: TRBJ2-7
cdr3_aa: CASSLLNEQYF
cdr3_nt: TGTGCCAGCAGCTTACTCAACGAGCAGTACTTC

d_call: .
v_call: TRBV7-3
clone_size: few
j_call: TRBJ2-6
cdr3_aa: CASSLGGTARALANVLTF
cdr3_nt: TGTGCCAGCAGCTTAGGGGGGACAGCGAGAGCTCTGGCCAACGTCCTGACTTTC

d_call: .
v_call: TRBV6-5
clone_size: .
j_call: TRBJ2-7
cdr3_aa: CASSYEAGESYEQYF
cdr3_nt: TGTGCCAGCAGTTACGAAGCAGGGGAGTCCTACGAGCAGTACTTC

d_call: .
v_call: TRBV5-1
clone_size: few
j_call: TRBJ2-1
cdr3_aa: CASSFRTGNNEQFF
cdr3_nt: TGCGCCAGCAGCTTCAGGACTGGGAACAATGAGCAGTTCTTC

d_call: TRBD2
v_call: TRBV6-4
clone_size: many
j_call: TRBJ2-3
cdr3_aa: CASSELAGETDTQYF
cdr3_nt: TGTGCCAGCAGCGAACTAGCGGGAGAGACAGATACGCAGTATTTT

d_call: TRBD2
v_call: TRBV6-5
clone_size: many
j_call: TRBJ2-3
cdr3_aa: CASSYLGGSSSDTQYF
cdr3_nt: TGTGCCAGCAGTTACTTAGGCGGGAGTAGCTCGGATACGCAGTATTTT

d_call: TRBD1
v_call: TRBV5-1
clone_size: .
j_call: TRBJ1-5
cdr3_aa: CASSLGQGDGKNQPQHF
cdr3_nt: TGCGCCAGCAGCCTGGGGCAGGGGGACGGTAAAAATCAGCCTCAGCATTTT

d_call: .
v_call: TRBV6-2/TRBV6-3
clone_size: many
j_call: TRBJ1-1
cdr3_aa: CASNPTGGDTEAFF
cdr3_nt: TGTGCCAGCAACCCGACCGGGGGTGACACTGAAGCTTTCTTT

d_call: TRBD2
v_call: TRBV14
clone_size: once
j_call: TRBJ2-1
cdr3_aa: CASSLTGLADLRELFF
cdr3_nt: TGTGCCAGCAGCCTCACGGGACTAGCGGATTTGCGTGAGCTGTTCTTC

d_call: TRBD2
v_call: TRBV6-2/TRBV6-3
clone_size: many
j_call: TRBJ2-1
cdr3_aa: CASSGGASGSDEQFF
cdr3_nt: TGTGCCAGCAGTGGCGGGGCTAGCGGGAGTGATGAGCAGTTCTTC

d_call: .
v_call: TRBV6-5
clone_size: .
j_call: TRBJ1-1
cdr3_aa: CASSTHREAFF
cdr3_nt: TGTGCCAGCAGTACTCACAGGGAAGCTTTCTTT

d_call: .
v_call: TRBV27
clone_size: few
j_call: TRBJ1-6
cdr3_aa: CASSERDSPLHF
cdr3_nt: TGTGCCAGCAGCGAGAGGGATTCACCCCTCCACTTT

d_call: TRBD2
v_call: TRBV7-3
clone_size: .
j_call: TRBJ2-2
cdr3_aa: CASSLEGGTMNTGELFF
cdr3_nt: TGTGCCAGCAGCTTAGAGGGTGGGACTATGAACACCGGGGAGCTGTTTTTT